This TCR beta chain was observed in a study of T cell changes during pregnancy in multiple sclerosis. Germline V gene data show CDR1 as LNHDA and CDR2 as SQIVND (reference sequence). The CDR3 has 15 amino acids. V gave up 3 bases and J gave up 0 bases; unmatched junction bases: 4. Repertoires were generated with immunoSEQ multiplex PCR, while TCRdb's copy carries only in-frame clones and drops some. Of approximately 92,000 clones in the sample, 92% were seen once. The V call is TRBV19, the J call TRBJ2-7, with 8 bases that match TRBD2. The specimen was peripheral blood, collected in the first trimester of pregnancy. The TCR comes from a female donor with multiple sclerosis, enrolled in a pregnancy study. In nucleotides, the CDR3 is TGTGCCAGTAGTATGGGCGGGGGGAGCTCCTACGAGCAGTACTTC. Amino acid sequence: CASSMGGGSSYEQYF.